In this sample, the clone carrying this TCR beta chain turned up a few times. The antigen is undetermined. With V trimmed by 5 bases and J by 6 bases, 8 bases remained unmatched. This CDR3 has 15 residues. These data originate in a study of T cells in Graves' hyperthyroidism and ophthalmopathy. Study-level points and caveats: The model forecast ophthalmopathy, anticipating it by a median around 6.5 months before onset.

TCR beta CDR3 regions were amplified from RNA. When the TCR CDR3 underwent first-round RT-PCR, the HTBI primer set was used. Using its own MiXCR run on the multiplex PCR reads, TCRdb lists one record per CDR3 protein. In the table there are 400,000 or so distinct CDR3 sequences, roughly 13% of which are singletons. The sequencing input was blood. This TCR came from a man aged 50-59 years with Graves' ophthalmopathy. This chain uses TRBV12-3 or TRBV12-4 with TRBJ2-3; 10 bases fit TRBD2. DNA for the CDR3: TGTGCCAGCAGTGCACCGGGACTAGCGTCCGATACGCAGTATTTT. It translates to CASSAPGLASDTQYF.